The clone carrying this TCR beta chain was detected a few times. What it recognizes is unknown. These data belong to a study of T cells in Graves' hyperthyroidism and ophthalmopathy. This CDR3 is built from 14 residues. The J segment lost 5 bases and the V segment lost 6 bases, leaving 7 bases of the junction unmatched. Study-wide points: Appearing also in blood were most of the thyroid clonotypes expanded above 0.001.

Recently diagnosed hyperthyroidism of less than 2 months' duration affected patients aged 18 to 65. Diagnoses were made from clinical symptoms, serum measures (thyroxine and TRAb), thyroid ultrasound and orbital computed tomography. RNA transcripts served as the template for amplifying TCR beta CDR3 regions. A first-round RT-PCR of the TCR CDR3 used the HTBI primer set. TCRdb itself ran the multiplex PCR reads through MiXCR, one entry per CDR3 protein. The sample carries approximately 530,000 distinct CDR3 sequences, 16% recorded once. The origin of this receptor is a woman aged 18-35 years with Graves' hyperthyroidism. Sequenced material: blood. This chain connects TRBV12-3 or TRBV12-4 to TRBJ2-7, with 10 positions matching TRBD2. CDR3 loop: CASSLSGRIHEQYF. In nucleotides, the CDR3 is TGTGCCAGCAGCCTTAGCGGGAGGATCCACGAGCAGTACTTC.